One sample yielded the 28 T cell receptor beta chains listed below, sequenced in a study of blood T cells in healthy people across ages. PCR was performed a second time for about 7 to 11 cycles using a sample-barcoded 5' primer and a J-beta primer mix. One entry per CDR3 protein results from TCRdb running MiXCR on the 5' RACE reads. This table holds fewer than 700,000 distinct CDR3 sequences, approximately 40% found once. Sequencing was carried out using blood. The receptors originated from an elderly man in good health.

The CDR3 loop is CSARDVGKVGFRDTQYF. The CDR3 nucleotides are TGCAGTGCTAGAGATGTGGGAAAGGTGGGGTTTAGAGATACGCAGTATTTT. The V call is TRBV20-1, the J call TRBJ2-3; D gene ambiguous. Germline V lookup: CDR1 DFQATT, CDR2 SNEGSKA (reference sequence). The CDR3 extends over 17 amino acids. Deletions cut 0 bases from V and 5 bases from J, with 21 bases between.

V usage is TRBV5-1 and J usage is TRBJ2-7, with 9 bases that match TRBD1. Per the germline V gene, CDR1 is SGHRS and CDR2 is YFSETQ. V shed 3 bases, J shed 3 bases, and the junction held 7 bases outside the gene matches. This CDR3 spans 15 amino acids. The CDR3 DNA reads TGCGCCAGCAGCTACGGGACAGGGATAAACTACGAGCAGTACTTC. Translated: CASSYGTGINYEQYF. Full variable domain (missing parts from reference TRBV5-1 and TRBJ2-7): KAGVTQTPRYLIKTRGQQVTLSCSPISGHRSVSWYQQTPGQGLQFLFEYFSETQRNKGNFPGRFSGRQFSNSRSEMNVSTLELGDSALYLCASSYGTGINYEQYFGPGTRLTVT.

This rearrangement joins TRBV5-1 to TRBJ2-1, with D perhaps TRBD1 or TRBD2 (5 bases each). The CDR3 is made up of 14 amino acids. Germline CDR1 is SGHRS and CDR2 is YFSETQ. V was trimmed by 3 bases and J by 6 bases, leaving 13 bases between them. The CDR3 is CASSYGDPGNEQFF. The CDR3 DNA is TGCGCCAGCAGCTATGGGGACCCGGGCAATGAGCAGTTCTTC.

This chain links TRBV9 with TRBJ2-5; 7 positions match TRBD1. The DNA end favors TRBJ2-7, so the J call may be wrong. The CDR3 is made up of 13 amino acids. The germline V gene encodes CDR1 SGDLS and CDR2 YYNGEE. This CDR3 is CASSGRDSYEQYF. CDR3 coding DNA: TGTGCCAGCAGCGGACGGGACAGCTACGAGCAGTACTTC.

This clonotype has a handful of counts. The CDR3 DNA reads TGCAGTGCTAGAGCCGGACCGGCCTACGAGCAGTACTTC. Translated, it gives CSARAGPAYEQYF. This rearrangement joins TRBV20-1 to TRBJ2-7, with D unresolved. The germline V gene encodes CDR1 DFQATT and CDR2 SNEGSKA (reference sequence). V was trimmed by 1 base and J by 2 bases, leaving 9 bases between them. The CDR3 runs to 13 residues.

The chain has TRBV5-8 and TRBJ1-5; D gene uncertain. The V end was cut by 0 bases, the J end by 4 bases, with 5 bases between. CDR1 SGHTS and CDR2 YDEGEE come from the germline V gene. The CDR3 sequence is 13 residues long. The CDR3 loop is CASSLERNQPQHF. For the CDR3, the DNA is TGTGCCAGCAGCTTGGAGAGGAATCAGCCCCAGCATTTT.

CDR3 nucleotides: TGTGCCAGCAGTGACAGGAGCGGGGGGCGAGAGACCCAGTACTTC. It is translated as CASSDRSGGRETQYF. V is TRBV25-1 and J is TRBJ2-5; 9 nucleotides agree with TRBD2. The CDR3 spans 15 residues. V was pared by 3 bases and J by 4 bases, with 6 bases of the junction left unmatched. In germline, CDR1 is MGHDK, CDR2 SYGVNS.

This clonotype was detected once. This may be a read error, as it is one base from a much larger clone. The chain employs TRBV7-9 and TRBJ1-2; D unresolved. This CDR3 has 13 residues. Germline CDR1 and CDR2: SEHNR and FQNEAQ (reference sequence). The ends were cut back, 1 base at V and 3 bases at J, with 6 bases in the middle. The DNA of the CDR3 is TGTGCCAGCAGCTTAGAACAGTACTATGGCTACACCTTC. This encodes CASSLEQYYGYTF.

This clonotype has at least ten counts. V and J are TRBV6-2 or TRBV6-3 and TRBJ2-3; D might be TRBD1 or TRBD2, each matching 5 bases. Trimming shortened V by 6 bases and J by 4 bases, and 17 bases separated the two germline ends. The CDR3 consists of 15 residues. Germline assignment: CDR1 MNHEY and CDR2 SVGEGT. CDR3: CASSIGGPSSDTQYF. The CDR3 DNA sequence: TGTGCCAGCAGCATTGGGGGACCATCATCAGATACGCAGTATTTT.

This clonotype was picked up many times. The gene calls are TRBV7-2 and TRBJ2-7, with TRBD2 identical over 10 bases. V lost 5 bases and J lost 3; bases outside the gene matches: 4. This CDR3 is 14 amino acids long. Germline V gene sequence: CDR1 SGHTA, CDR2 FQGNSA. The CDR3 DNA reads TGTGCCAGCAGCCAAGCGGGGGGGCTCTACGAGCAGTACTTC. This codes for CASSQAGGLYEQYF.

The genes are TRBV15 and TRBJ1-1; D gene unclear. The CDR3 has 14 residues. CDR1 is LNHNV and CDR2 is YYDKDF in the germline V gene (reference sequence). V lost 1 base, J lost 1 base, and 7 bases lay in between. The CDR3, as DNA: TGTGCCACCAGCAGAGGAGGCAAGAACACTGAAGCTTTCTTT. Its protein is CATSRGGKNTEAFF.

This chain uses TRBV9 with TRBJ2-1, with a possible D match to TRBD2 (6 bases). Per germline, CDR1 SGDLS and CDR2 YYNGEE. The germline V and J ends were trimmed by 2 bases and 5 bases, with 17 bases remaining between them. The CDR3 totals 16 residues. CDR3 DNA: TGTGCCAGCAGCGTCGACCCGACTAGGGTAAACAATGAGCAGTTCTTC. Translating it yields CASSVDPTRVNNEQFF.

This clonotype was seen just once. The chain carries TRBV20-1 and TRBJ1-4; D remains unclear. Germline CDR1 DFQATT, CDR2 SNEGSKA (reference sequence). The germline V and J ends were trimmed by 6 bases and 0 bases, with 17 bases remaining between them. CDR3 length: 16 residues. The CDR3 region has the DNA TGCAGTGCCAGCCCGGGCCTCTATTCAACTAATGAAAAACTGTTTTTT. This encodes CSASPGLYSTNEKLFF.

The genes are TRBV15 and TRBJ1-4; D gene uncertain. The length of the CDR3 is 14 residues. Trimming pared 0 bases from V and 8 bases from J, leaving 10 bases between. The germline CDR1 and CDR2 sequences are LNHNV and YYDKDF (reference sequence). The CDR3 loop reads CATSRDPGGEKLFF. CDR3 sequence (DNA): TGTGCCACCAGCAGAGATCCGGGTGGGGAAAAACTGTTTTTT. The variable domain in full, with the rest retrieved from reference TRBV15 and TRBJ1-4, is DAMVIQNPRYQVTQFGKPVTLSCSQTLNHNVMYWYQQKSSQAPKLLFHYYDKDFNNEADTPDNFQSRRPNTSFCFLDIRSPGLGDTAMYLCATSRDPGGEKLFFGSGTQLSVL.

About this clonotype: This may arise from a read error, as a much more abundant clone is one base away. The J gene is TRBJ2-7, the V gene TRBV11-2; tentatively, D is TRBD1 or TRBD2 (5 bases each). The J call may be wrong; the DNA end is better matched by TRBJ2-4. The germline gives CDR1 SGHAT, CDR2 FQNNGV. The CDR3 covers 15 residues. DNA of the CDR3: TGTGCCAGCAGCCACAGTGGGGGTTATAGAAGCATTCAGTACTTC. It translates to CASSHSGGYRSIQYF.

The V gene is TRBV29-1, the J gene TRBJ2-5, with TRBD2 matching over 7 bases. CDR3 length equals 14 residues. Losses at the gene ends were 8 bases for V and 3 bases for J; bases not matched to a gene: 12. Germline assignment: CDR1 SQVTM and CDR2 ANQGSEA. The CDR3 nucleotides are TGCAGCTCTGGGGGGGTTGGCGGGGAAGAGACCCAGTACTTC. It translates to CSSGGVGGEETQYF.

The sample holds a few counts of this clonotype. The V gene is TRBV18, the J gene TRBJ2-1, with 10 bases identical to TRBD1. The CDR3 extends over 15 amino acids. J was trimmed by 10 bases and V by 0 bases; bases with no gene match: 6. Germline assignment: CDR1 KGHSH and CDR2 LQKENI. The CDR3 DNA is TGTGCCAGCTCACCACCGGCTCCGGACAGGGGGGAGCAGTTCTTC. Amino acid sequence: CASSPPAPDRGEQFF.

This chain links TRBV14 with TRBJ2-7, with TRBD2 identical over 7 bases. The CDR3 is 14 residues long. V lost 5 bases and J lost 3; bases outside the gene matches: 7. Germline loops: CDR1 SGHDN, CDR2 FVKESK. The CDR3 loop reads CASSDGLGHYEQYF. The CDR3 DNA sequence: TGTGCCAGCAGCGACGGACTAGGGCACTACGAGCAGTACTTC.

This clonotype was seen ten or more times. This chain connects TRBV6-5 to TRBJ2-3, with TRBD2 identical over 7 bases. The CDR3 runs to 15 residues. Trimming at V came to 5 bases and at J to 2 bases, leaving 7 bases not matched to a gene. CDR1 is MNHEY, CDR2 SVGAGI, per germline. The CDR3 region is CASSLGRGITDTQYF. As DNA, the CDR3 is TGTGCCAGCAGTCTAGGGAGGGGAATCACAGATACGCAGTATTTT.

This clonotype was counted only a few times. This rearrangement joins TRBV11-3 to TRBJ1-1; tentatively, D is TRBD1 (6 bases). The V end was cut by 1 base, the J end by 1 base, with 10 bases between. From germline, CDR1 is SGHNT and CDR2 YENEEA. The CDR3 contains 15 residues. The DNA for the CDR3 is TGTGCCAGCAGCTTAGGCCGGGGGCCGAACACTGAAGCTTTCTTT. It yields the protein CASSLGRGPNTEAFF.

This clonotype was recorded only once. The rearrangement joins TRBV18 to TRBJ2-5, with 12 bases aligning to TRBD1. The J call is doubtful: the DNA matches TRBJ2-7 better. Germline loops: CDR1 KGHSH, CDR2 LQKENI. The CDR3 length is 15 residues. The CDR3: CASSPGTGGWVEQYF. In DNA form, the CDR3 reads TGTGCCAGCTCACCTGGGACAGGGGGCTGGGTCGAGCAGTACTTC.

The rearrangement links TRBV6-6 to TRBJ2-5; TRBD1 matches at 7 bases. Germline trimming cut 5 bases from V and 5 bases from J; bases unmatched to any gene: 5. CDR1 MNHNY and CDR2 SVGAGI come from the germline V gene (reference sequence). CDR3 length: 13 amino acids. The CDR3 is CASSATGMETQYF. In DNA, the CDR3 is TGTGCCAGCAGTGCGACAGGGATGGAGACCCAGTACTTC.

The sample holds a few counts of this clonotype. J is TRBJ2-7 and V is TRBV20-1, with TRBD1 as a possible D gene (6 bases). Germline V lookup: CDR1 DFQATT, CDR2 SNEGSKA (reference sequence). The CDR3 is made up of 13 amino acids. V was cut by 2 bases and J by 3 bases, with 11 bases left in between. The CDR3 here is CSARRGHHYEQYF. As DNA, the CDR3 is TGCAGTGCTAGACGGGGACACCACTACGAGCAGTACTTC.

The chain combines TRBV28 with TRBJ2-5; D is undetermined. V lost 2 bases, J lost 3 bases, and 16 bases lay in between. The germline V gene encodes CDR1 MDHEN and CDR2 SYDVKM. This CDR3 spans 16 amino acids. CDR3: CASSLGLAVVEETQYF. The DNA of the CDR3 is TGTGCCAGCAGTTTAGGCCTGGCGGTAGTGGAAGAGACCCAGTACTTC. The full variable domain, its missing parts supplied by reference TRBV28 and TRBJ2-5, is DVKVTQSSRYLVKRTGEKVFLECVQDMDHENMFWYRQDPGLGLRLIYFSYDVKMKEKGDIPEGYSVSREKKERFSLILESASTNQTSMYLCASSLGLAVVEETQYFGPGTRLLVL.

This clonotype is a singleton in its sample. V gene TRBV11-1 combines with J gene TRBJ1-6, with D unclear. With 5 bases removed from V and 5 bases from J, the gap between germline ends came to 10 bases. Germline-derived CDR1 and CDR2 are SGHAT and FQDESV (reference sequence). The CDR3 length is 14 residues. CDR3 nucleotide sequence: TGTGCCAGCAGCCAACCGCGAAATAATTCACCCCTCCACTTT. Residues: CASSQPRNNSPLHF.

This chain connects TRBV3-1 to TRBJ1-1; a weak D match, TRBD1 (6 bases). Germline V gives CDR1 LGHDT, CDR2 YNNKEL (reference sequence). The CDR3 spans 15 residues. V lost 4 bases and J lost 5, with 17 bases in between. The CDR3 DNA reads as TGTGCCAGCAGCCCCTATAGGGAGGGGGGGACTGAAGCTTTCTTT. Translated: CASSPYREGGTEAFF.

This clonotype has a single count. The rearrangement joins TRBV7-9 to TRBJ1-5; possible D gene TRBD1, 5 bases. Germline lookup yields CDR1 SEHNR and CDR2 FQNEAQ (reference sequence). Trimming removed 2 bases at V and 7 bases at J, with 12 bases between. The CDR3 is made up of 14 amino acids. CDR3 in amino acids: CASSLMGLGQPQHF. The CDR3 DNA sequence: TGTGCCAGCAGCTTAATGGGGCTAGGACAGCCCCAGCATTTT.

The CDR3 DNA reads TGTGCCAGCAGCGTAGGGCTAGGGCCTAGCACAGATACGCAGTATTTT. Its protein product is CASSVGLGPSTDTQYF. V and J are TRBV9 and TRBJ2-3; the D is unclear. Germline values: CDR1 SGDLS, CDR2 YYNGEE. The V end lost 0 bases, the J end lost 0 bases, and 11 bases lay between the germline ends. This CDR3 is built from 16 residues.